The 2 T cell receptor beta chains reported below all come from one sample, sequenced in a study of human T cells and chemical hapten exposure. TCRdb processed the RACE reads anew with MiXCR; each CDR3 protein has one entry. The sample carries tens of thousands of distinct CDR3 sequences, over 10% recorded once. The time point: pre-sensitization, week 0. Treatment described: therapeutic diphenylcyclopropenone sensitization with weekly scalp DPC. The input for sequencing was whole blood, taken in connection with sensitization to the hapten diphenylcyclopropenone (DPC). The source of these receptors is a woman aged 30 to 39 with alopecia areata. Some clones in this sample may be carry-over from other donors' samples.

This clonotype was seen at least ten times. V gene TRBV6-1 combines with J gene TRBJ2-3; tentatively, D is TRBD1 (6 bases). Germline V lookup: CDR1 MNHNS, CDR2 SASEGT. V was cut by 0 bases and J by 0 bases, with 13 bases left in between. The CDR3 covers 17 residues. In DNA, the CDR3 is TGTGCCAGCAGTGAAGCAGGGACAATGAGAAGCACAGATACGCAGTATTTT. Its protein product is CASSEAGTMRSTDTQYF.

The table lists this clonotype with a count of one. The chain joins TRBV20-1 to TRBJ1-5; 7 bases are a match to TRBD1. The CDR3 extends over 17 amino acids. Germline V gene data show CDR1 as DFQATT and CDR2 as SNEGSKA (reference sequence). The J segment lost 1 base and the V segment lost 5 bases, leaving 14 bases of the junction unmatched. The CDR3 here is CSAQPTGHLGSNQPQHF. The CDR3 coding sequence is TGCAGTGCTCAGCCGACAGGGCACCTAGGGAGCAATCAGCCCCAGCATTTT.